The text below deals with one T cell receptor beta chain. The source of the sample is a study of shared clonotypes between healthy human individuals. Healthy and HIV-negative, the adult donors had no recent acute infections or vaccinations. Germline V gene data show CDR1 as SQVTM and CDR2 as ANQGSEA. The CDR3 has 12 amino acids. Between the trimmed V and J ends, which lost 4 bases and 1 base, there was a span of 7 bases. Assay runs were performed at deep level. Original analysis: ImmunoSEQ yielded junction-only sequences lacking quality scores, so filtering differed. The protocol was immunoSEQ multiplex PCR, while the TCRdb copy is restricted to in-frame clones and leaves out a portion. V and J calls and clone size are those listed in that table; D and trimming were worked out from the DNA. The sample lists approximately 740,000 clones; around 74% were seen once.

The source material was memory CD4+ T cells sorted from blood. This sample's subset: CD45RA-negative fraction. The chain employs TRBV29-1 and TRBJ1-1; D is ambiguous. The source of this sequence is a woman aged 25 to 45 in good health. CDR3 region: CSVVPGNTEAFF. The CDR3 bases are TGCAGCGTTGTCCCAGGGAACACTGAAGCTTTCTTT.